What follows is one TCR beta chain and its context. This receptor's antigen is unknown. In this record, gene identifiers and germline sequences come from the mouse. The sample belongs to a study of CD8+ T cells in alopecia areata (dated by TCRdb to 2017 to 2018). About the full investigation: Skin from C3H/HeJ donors aged roughly 6-12 months with spontaneous alopecia was grafted onto female C3H/HeJ recipients aged roughly 7-11 weeks. RNA was extracted with the PAXgene miRNA kit for fixed scalp, the miRNeasy kit for PBMCs, and the RNeasy kit for mouse skin. immunoSEQ multiplex PCR using 35 Vbeta forward primers and 13 Jbeta reverse primers was used to amplify TCRbeta CDR3 regions. Human TCRbeta sequencing covered scalp tissue and sorted CD4+ and CD8+ peripheral blood T cells from patchy and totalis/universalis alopecia areata patients and healthy controls. Clonality in the scalp was compared among normal scalp (n=4), patchy alopecia areata scalp (n=8), and alopecia totalis/universalis scalp (n=8). The study used high-throughput TCRbeta sequencing to examine T cell clonal expansion in alopecia areata, in both the C3H/HeJ mouse model and human patients. Paper-wide results and their limitations: Lesional scalp, especially in alopecia totalis/universalis, showed higher clonality and more expanded CD8+ clones than normal scalp, suggesting antigenic drive. Shared TCR sequences between patients were less evident than in mice, which may be partly attributable to HLA diversity in the patient population. Scalp TCR repertoire analysis is complicated because resident alphabeta T cells in normal human skin are also sequenced, whereas mouse skin is dominated by gammadelta T cells.

The library came from the immunoSEQ multiplex PCR assay. RNA was extracted from all samples and reverse transcribed into cDNA as template for TCR sequencing. First-strand cDNA was synthesized using SuperScript III with a 2:1 mix of oligo-dT and random hexamers. A synthetic immune receptor repertoire was used to assess amplification bias, and residual bias was removed computationally. Libraries were sequenced on Illumina HiSeq using 60 bp reads that covered the CDR3 and were read from J toward V. The authors' pipeline ran thus. After raw reads were preprocessed to remove errors, the CDR3 was defined following IMGT conventions as running from the conserved cysteine to phenylalanine. Clonality was computed by normalizing Shannon entropy by log2 of the number of productive unique TCRs and subtracting the result from 1. Whether each scalp clone was CD4 or CD8 was inferred by checking scalp TCRbeta sequences against the CD4 and CD8 repertoires from sorted blood. TCRdb's version of the immuneACCESS table is confined to in-frame rearrangements and falls short of the full clone set. An unresolved V gene accounts for under half of the shortfall where checked; the remainder is of unknown origin. Clone size and the V and J calls come from that table; the DNA yielded D and trimming. The table for this sample lists roughly 110,000 clones, none of them counted only once. 15% to 20% of the sample is taken by the ten largest.

Sequenced sample: lesional skin. The receptor comes from a C3H/HeJ mouse with alopecia areata. Mice of this strain bear MHC haplotype H2-k.

The CDR3 amino acid sequence is: CASSFQGPQDTQYF. The sequenced CDR3 bases are TGTGCCAGCAGTTTCCAGGGGCCCCAAGAC. The chain links TRBV19 with TRBJ2-5; the best D guess is TRBD1, with 6 bases matching. Read coverage stops 4 residues before the CDR3 terminus; the germline J gene supplies the remainder. From cysteine to phenylalanine, the CDR3 is 14 amino acids long. The DNA shown is the part of the CDR3 that was read: 30 bases, in frame from base 1. V loses 4 bases of germline sequence and J loses 2 bases, and the interval between the two ends is 11 bases. CDR1 FNHDT and CDR2 SITEND were looked up in the germline V gene (reference sequence).